The 5 T cell receptor beta chains below all came from one sample that was sequenced in a study of human T cells and chemical hapten exposure. One entry per CDR3 protein results from TCRdb running MiXCR on the RACE reads. This sample has some 400,000 distinct CDR3 sequences, with around 4.8% found just once. Time point noted: patch test 1, 2 weeks after DPC sensitization. Treatment of the sample: therapeutic diphenylcyclopropenone sensitization with weekly scalp DPC. Sample: whole blood, taken in connection with sensitization to the hapten diphenylcyclopropenone (DPC). These receptors originate from a woman in her 50s with alopecia areata. Some clones in this sample may be carry-over from other donors' samples.

This clonotype was seen at least ten times. The genes are TRBV12-3 or TRBV12-4 and TRBJ2-1; D is unclear. CDR3 length: 12 amino acids. Trimming shortened V by 0 bases and J by 10 bases, and 7 bases separated the two germline ends. In DNA form, the CDR3 reads TGTGCCAGCAGTTTAGCGCTAGGAGAGCAGTTCTTC. Residues: CASSLALGEQFF.

This clonotype was seen at least ten times. This chain connects TRBV6-2 or TRBV6-3 to TRBJ1-2, with 9 bases lining up with TRBD1. Germline V gene sequence: CDR1 MNHEY, CDR2 SVGEGT. This CDR3 spans 15 amino acids. The ends lost 6 bases at V and 4 bases at J; junction bases unmatched: 9. The CDR3 DNA reads as TGTGCCAGCAGGCCCGGGACAGGGAGGTCCTATGGCTACACCTTC. Its protein product is CASRPGTGRSYGYTF.

The rearrangement uses TRBV6-5 and TRBJ2-2, with TRBD1 matching 7 bases. V dropped 7 bases and J dropped 2; count of bases not matched to a gene: 10. Germline CDR1 reads MNHEY; CDR2 reads SVGAGI. CDR3 length: 16 amino acids. The CDR3 protein is CASKPAGTVNTGELFF. The CDR3 bases are TGTGCCAGCAAACCGGCCGGGACAGTTAACACCGGGGAGCTGTTTTTT.

In this sample, this clonotype turned up many times. V gene TRBV12-5 combines with J gene TRBJ1-6, with 7 bases aligning to TRBD1. With 6 bases clipped from V and 6 bases from J, the junction kept 11 bases outside the gene matches. Germline-derived CDR1 and CDR2 are LGHNT and FRNRAP. CDR3 length: 16 residues. The CDR3 loop reads CASGSPRTGANSPLHF. The CDR3 nucleotides read TGTGCTAGTGGCTCCCCTCGTACAGGGGCTAATTCACCCCTCCACTTT. The variable domain in full, with the rest retrieved from reference TRBV12-5 and TRBJ1-6, is DARVTQTPRHKVTEMGQEVTMRCQPILGHNTVFWYRQTMMQGLELLAYFRNRAPLDDSGMPKDRFSAEMPDATLATLKIQPSEPRDSAVYFCASGSPRTGANSPLHFGNGTRLTVT.

This clonotype was recorded many times. The chain recombines TRBV12-3 or TRBV12-4 with TRBJ2-7, with 8 nucleotides matching TRBD2. The CDR3 totals 15 residues. J lost 0 bases, V lost 6 bases, and 7 bases had no gene match. The CDR3 DNA follows: TGTGCCAGCAGCTCAGGGGCGGGGGGCTCCTACGAGCAGTACTTC. It yields the protein CASSSGAGGSYEQYF.